This TCR beta chain stems from a study of Graves' ophthalmopathy and Graves' hyperthyroidism. RNA served as the template for amplifying TCR beta CDR3 regions. First-round RT-PCR with HTBI primers preceded a second-round multiplex PCR. TCRdb processed the multiplex PCR reads anew with MiXCR; each CDR3 protein has one entry. The table lists roughly 1.1 million distinct CDR3 sequences, 35% to 40% of them singletons. Worth noting for this clonotype: Antigen: not known.

Enrollment excluded any patients with other autoimmune diseases, uncontrolled infections, pregnancy or lactation. Study conclusions and caveats: Appearing in blood as well were most expanded thyroid clonotypes above 0.001 frequency. Ophthalmopathy progression predictions by the model showed approximately 79% specificity and approximately 70% sensitivity. Ophthalmopathy could be told apart from stable hyperthyroidism by a 13-signature model (87.88% sensitivity, around 81% specificity).

The specimen was peripheral blood or thyroid tissue (not recorded which). This TCR was sampled from an adult man with Graves' hyperthyroidism.

CDR3 DNA sequence: TGTGCCAGCAGTTCCACCCCGGCCTACTACTCTGGGGCCAACGTCCTGACTTTC. Translating gives CASSSTPAYYSGANVLTF. The J gene is TRBJ2-6, the V gene TRBV12-3 or TRBV12-4; no clear D gene. V was cut by 4 bases and J by 0 bases, with 16 bases left in between. This CDR3 has 18 amino acids.